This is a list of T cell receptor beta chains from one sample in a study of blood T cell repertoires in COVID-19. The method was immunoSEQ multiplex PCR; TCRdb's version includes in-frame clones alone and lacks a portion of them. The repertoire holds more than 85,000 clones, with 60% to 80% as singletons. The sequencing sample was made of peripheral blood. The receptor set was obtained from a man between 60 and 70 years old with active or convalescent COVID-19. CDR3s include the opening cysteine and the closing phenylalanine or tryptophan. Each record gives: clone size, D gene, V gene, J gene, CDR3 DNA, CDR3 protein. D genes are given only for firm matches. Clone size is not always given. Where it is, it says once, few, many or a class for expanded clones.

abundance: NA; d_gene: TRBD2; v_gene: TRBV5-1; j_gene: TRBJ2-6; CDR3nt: TGCGCCAGCAGCTTGGGACTAGCGGGAGTTCGGGCCAACGTCCTGACTTTC; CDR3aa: CASSLGLAGVRANVLTF
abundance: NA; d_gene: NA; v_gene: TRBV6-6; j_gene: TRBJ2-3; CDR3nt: TGTGCCAGCAGTTACGAAAGGCGGAGCACAGATACGCAGTATTTT; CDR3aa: CASSYERRSTDTQYF
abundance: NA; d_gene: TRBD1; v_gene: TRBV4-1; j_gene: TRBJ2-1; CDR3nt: TGCGCCAGCAGCCAAAGGGCCCGGACAGGTTTGGACAATGAGCAGTTCTTC; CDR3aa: CASSQRARTGLDNEQFF
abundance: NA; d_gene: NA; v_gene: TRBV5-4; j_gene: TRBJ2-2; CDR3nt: TGTGCCAGCAGCCCCGACAGGCTCGGGGAGCTGTTTTTT; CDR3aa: CASSPDRLGELFF
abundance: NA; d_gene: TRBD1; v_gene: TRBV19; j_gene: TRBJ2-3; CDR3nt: TGTGCCAGTAGTTTACAGGGGGCCACAGATACGCAGTATTTT; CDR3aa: CASSLQGATDTQYF
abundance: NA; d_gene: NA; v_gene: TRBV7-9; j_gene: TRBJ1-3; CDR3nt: TGTGCCAGCAGTTTAGGCAGAAGCTCTGGAAACACCATATATTTT; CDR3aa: CASSLGRSSGNTIYF
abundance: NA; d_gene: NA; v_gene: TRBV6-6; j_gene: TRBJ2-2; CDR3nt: TGTGCCAGCAGTTACTCGATTGTGAGCACCGGGGAGCTGTTTTTT; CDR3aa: CASSYSIVSTGELFF
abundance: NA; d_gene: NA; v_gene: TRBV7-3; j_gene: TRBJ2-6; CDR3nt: TGTGCCAGCAGCTCCAAATATATAGTCTCTGGGGCCAACGTCCTGACTTTC; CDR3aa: CASSSKYIVSGANVLTF
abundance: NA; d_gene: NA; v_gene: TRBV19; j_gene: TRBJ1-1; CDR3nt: TGTGCCAGTTTTACTGGGAACACTGAAGCTTTCTTT; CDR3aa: CASFTGNTEAFF
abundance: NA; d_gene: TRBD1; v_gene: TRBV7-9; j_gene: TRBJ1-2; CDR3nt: TGTGCCAGCGGAATAGGGACAGTCGGCTACACCTTC; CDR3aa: CASGIGTVGYTF
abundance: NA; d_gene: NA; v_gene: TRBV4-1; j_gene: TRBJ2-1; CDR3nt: TGCGCCAGCAGCCTCGGGGAACAGGGCGGTGAGCAGTTCTTC; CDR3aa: CASSLGEQGGEQFF
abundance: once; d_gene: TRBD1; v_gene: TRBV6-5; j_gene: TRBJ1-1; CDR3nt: TGTGCCAGCAGTTACTCGGGGACAGGCAGGAACTCTGAAGCTTTCTTT; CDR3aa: CASSYSGTGRNSEAFF
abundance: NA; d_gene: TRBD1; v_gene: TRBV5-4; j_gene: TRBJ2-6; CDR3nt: TGTGCCAGCAGCCCGGGACAGGGGAGGTCTGGGGCCAACGTCCTGACTTTC; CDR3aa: CASSPGQGRSGANVLTF
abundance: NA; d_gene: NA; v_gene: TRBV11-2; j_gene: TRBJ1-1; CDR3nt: TGTGCCAGCAGCTTTATGACAGGTTCGAACACTGAAGCTTTCTTT; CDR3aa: CASSFMTGSNTEAFF
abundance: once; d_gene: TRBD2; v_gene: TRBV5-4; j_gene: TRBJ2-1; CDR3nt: TGTGCCAGCAGCTTGGCCAGATCCCTAGCGGCTTACAATGAGCAGTTCTTC; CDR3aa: CASSLARSLAAYNEQFF
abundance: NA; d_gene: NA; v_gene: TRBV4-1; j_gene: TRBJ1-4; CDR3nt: TGCGCCAGCAGCCAAGATCTTGTAACAGGCCACACTAATGAAAAACTGTTTTTT; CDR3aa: CASSQDLVTGHTNEKLFF
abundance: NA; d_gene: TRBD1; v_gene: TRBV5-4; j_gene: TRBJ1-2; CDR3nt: TGTGCCAGCAGCCCTGACAGGGATAACTATGGCTACACCTTC; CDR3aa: CASSPDRDNYGYTF